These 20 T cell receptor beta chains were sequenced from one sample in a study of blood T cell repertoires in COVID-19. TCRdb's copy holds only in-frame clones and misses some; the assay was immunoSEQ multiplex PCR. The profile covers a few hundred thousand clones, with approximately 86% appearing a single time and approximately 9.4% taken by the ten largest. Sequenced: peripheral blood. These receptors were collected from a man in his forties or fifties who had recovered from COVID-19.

The CDR3 nucleotides read TGTGCCAGCAGTCGACAGGGGAGTCAGCCCCAGCATTTT. Translating it yields CASSRQGSQPQHF. V usage is TRBV6-5 and J usage is TRBJ1-5, with TRBD1 matching over 8 bases. The V gene end was trimmed by 5 bases and the J gene end by 6 bases; junction bases not matched to a gene: 3. Germline loops: CDR1 MNHEY, CDR2 SVGAGI. The CDR3 totals 13 residues.

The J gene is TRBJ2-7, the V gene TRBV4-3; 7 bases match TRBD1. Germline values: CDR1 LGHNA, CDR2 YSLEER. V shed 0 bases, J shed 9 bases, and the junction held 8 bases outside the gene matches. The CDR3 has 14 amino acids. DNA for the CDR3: TGCGCCAGCAGCCAAGACTGGGACAGTTTACGGCAGTACTTC. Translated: CASSQDWDSLRQYF.

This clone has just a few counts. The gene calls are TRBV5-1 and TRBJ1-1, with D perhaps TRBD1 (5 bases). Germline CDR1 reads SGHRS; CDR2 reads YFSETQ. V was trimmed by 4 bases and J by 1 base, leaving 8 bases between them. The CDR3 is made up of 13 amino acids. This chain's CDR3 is CASSRDWNTEAFF. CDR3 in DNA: TGCGCCAGCAGCCGGGACTGGAACACTGAAGCTTTCTTT.

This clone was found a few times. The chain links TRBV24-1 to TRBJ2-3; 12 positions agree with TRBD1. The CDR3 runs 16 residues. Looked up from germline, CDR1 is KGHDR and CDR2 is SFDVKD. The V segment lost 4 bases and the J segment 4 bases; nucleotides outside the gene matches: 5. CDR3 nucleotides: TGTGCCACCAGTGAGGGGGGACAGGGGGCGCCAGATACGCAGTATTTT. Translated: CATSEGGQGAPDTQYF.

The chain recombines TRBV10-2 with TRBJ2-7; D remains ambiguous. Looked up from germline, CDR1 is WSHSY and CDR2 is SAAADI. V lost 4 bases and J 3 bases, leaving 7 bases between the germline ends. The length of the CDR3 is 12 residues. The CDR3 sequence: CASSGSFYEQYF. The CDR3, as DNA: TGCGCCAGCAGTGGGAGTTTCTACGAGCAGTACTTC.

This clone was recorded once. CDR3 in amino acids: CASRNYKETQYF. CDR3 sequence (DNA): TGCGCCAGCAGAAATTACAAAGAGACCCAGTACTTC. This chain uses TRBV10-1 with TRBJ2-5; no clear D. This CDR3 contains 12 residues. V shed 6 bases and J shed 3 bases, with 8 bases lying between them. Germline CDR1 WNHNN, CDR2 SYGVQD (reference sequence).

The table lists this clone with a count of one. The CDR3 loop is CASSLTGANRELFF. The CDR3, as DNA: TGTGCCAGCAGCCTGACAGGGGCGAACCGGGAGCTGTTTTTT. This chain links TRBV2 with TRBJ2-2; 8 bases match TRBD1. The CDR3 totals 14 residues. Germline CDR1 and CDR2: SNHLY and FYNNEI. V lost 6 bases and J lost 9; bases outside the gene matches: 9.

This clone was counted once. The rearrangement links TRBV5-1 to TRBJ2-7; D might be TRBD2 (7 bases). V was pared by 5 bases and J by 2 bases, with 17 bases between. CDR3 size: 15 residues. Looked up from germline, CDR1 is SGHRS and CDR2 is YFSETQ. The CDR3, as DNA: TGCGCCAGCAGAAGGGACGGGGGGCTTGCCTACGAGCAGTACTTC. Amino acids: CASRRDGGLAYEQYF.

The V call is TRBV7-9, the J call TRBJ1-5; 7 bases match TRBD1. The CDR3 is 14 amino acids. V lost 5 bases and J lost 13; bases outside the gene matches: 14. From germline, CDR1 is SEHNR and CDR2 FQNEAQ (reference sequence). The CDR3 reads CASSKGLLGGKQHF. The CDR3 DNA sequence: TGTGCCAGCAGCAAAGGTCTGCTAGGGGGCAAACAGCATTTT.

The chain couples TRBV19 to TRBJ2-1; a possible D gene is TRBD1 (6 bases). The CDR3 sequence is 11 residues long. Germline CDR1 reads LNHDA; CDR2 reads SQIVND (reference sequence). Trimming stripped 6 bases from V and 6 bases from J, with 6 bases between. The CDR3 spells CASRGGNEQFF. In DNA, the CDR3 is TGTGCCAGTAGAGGGGGCAATGAGCAGTTCTTC.

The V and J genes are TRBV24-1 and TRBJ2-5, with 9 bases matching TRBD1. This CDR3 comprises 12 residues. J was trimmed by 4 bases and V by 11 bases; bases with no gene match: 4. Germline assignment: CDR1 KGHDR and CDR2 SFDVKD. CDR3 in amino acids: CAISDRGETQYF. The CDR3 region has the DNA TGTGCCATCTCGGACAGGGGAGAGACCCAGTACTTC.

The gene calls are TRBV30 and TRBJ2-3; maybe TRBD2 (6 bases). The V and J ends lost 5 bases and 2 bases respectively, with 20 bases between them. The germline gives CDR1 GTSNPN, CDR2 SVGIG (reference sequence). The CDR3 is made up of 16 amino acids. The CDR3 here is CAWGTPPTSYTDTQYF. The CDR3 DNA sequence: TGTGCCTGGGGCACCCCCCCAACTAGCTACACAGATACGCAGTATTTT. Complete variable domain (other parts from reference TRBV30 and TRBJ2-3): SQTIHQWPATLVQPVGSPLSLECTVEGTSNPNLYWYRQAAGRGLQLLFYSVGIGQISSEVPQNLSASRPQDRQFILSSKKLLLSDSGFYLCAWGTPPTSYTDTQYFGPGTRLTVL.

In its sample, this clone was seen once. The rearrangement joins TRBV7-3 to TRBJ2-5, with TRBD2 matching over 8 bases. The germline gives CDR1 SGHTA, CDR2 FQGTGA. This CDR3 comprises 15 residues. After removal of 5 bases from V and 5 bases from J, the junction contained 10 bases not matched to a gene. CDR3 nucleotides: TGTGCCAGCAGCCCCCACGGGACTAGTTTTGAGACCCAGTACTTC. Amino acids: CASSPHGTSFETQYF.

The CDR3 loop is CASRLHGRAGAGVMNNEQFF. The CDR3 coding sequence is TGTGCCAGCCGGCTTCACGGCAGGGCCGGTGCGGGGGTTATGAACAATGAGCAGTTCTTC. V and J are TRBV21-1 and TRBJ2-1; the table's D call, TRBD2, was not checked against the DNA. TRBV21-1 is shown as a pseudogene. This CDR3 spans 20 amino acids.

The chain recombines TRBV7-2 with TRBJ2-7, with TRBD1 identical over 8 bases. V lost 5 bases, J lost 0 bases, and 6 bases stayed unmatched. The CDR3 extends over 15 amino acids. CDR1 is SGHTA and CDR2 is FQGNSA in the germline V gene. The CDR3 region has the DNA TGTGCCAGCAGCCTCCGACAGGGGCACTCCTACGAGCAGTACTTC. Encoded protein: CASSLRQGHSYEQYF.

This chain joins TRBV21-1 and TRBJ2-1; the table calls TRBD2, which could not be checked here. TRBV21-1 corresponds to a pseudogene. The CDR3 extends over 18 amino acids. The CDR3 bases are TGTGCCAGCAGCAAATCGGGGACTAGCGGAAGCTCCTACAATGAGCAGTTCTTC. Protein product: CASSKSGTSGSSYNEQFF.

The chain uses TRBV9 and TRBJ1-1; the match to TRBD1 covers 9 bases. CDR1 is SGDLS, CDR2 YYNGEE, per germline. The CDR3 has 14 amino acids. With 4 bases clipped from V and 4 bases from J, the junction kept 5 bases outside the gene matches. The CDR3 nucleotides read TGTGCCAGCAGCCCCGGACAGGGGCGCACTGAAGCTTTCTTT. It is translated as CASSPGQGRTEAFF.

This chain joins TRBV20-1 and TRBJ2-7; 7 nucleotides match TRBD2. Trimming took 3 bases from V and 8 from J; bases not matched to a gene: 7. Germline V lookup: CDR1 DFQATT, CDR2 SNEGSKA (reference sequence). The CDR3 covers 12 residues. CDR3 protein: CSASQAGEKQYF. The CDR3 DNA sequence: TGCAGTGCTAGTCAGGCGGGAGAAAAGCAGTACTTC.

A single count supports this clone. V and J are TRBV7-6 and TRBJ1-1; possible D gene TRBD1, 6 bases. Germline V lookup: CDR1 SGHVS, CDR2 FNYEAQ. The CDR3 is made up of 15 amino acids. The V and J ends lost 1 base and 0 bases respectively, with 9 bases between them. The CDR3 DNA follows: TGTGCCAGCAGCTTAGATGGGGGCATGAACACTGAAGCTTTCTTT. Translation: CASSLDGGMNTEAFF.

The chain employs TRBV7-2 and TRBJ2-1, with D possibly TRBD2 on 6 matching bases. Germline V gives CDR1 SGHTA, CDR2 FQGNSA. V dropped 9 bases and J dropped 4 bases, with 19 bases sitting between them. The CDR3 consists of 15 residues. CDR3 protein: CASEPEGGDYNEQFF. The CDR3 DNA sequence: TGTGCCAGTGAGCCCGAGGGAGGAGATTACAATGAGCAGTTCTTC.